The T cell receptor beta chain under discussion was sequenced for a study of T-cell memory formation after mild COVID-19. The CDR3 has 14 residues. V lost 0 bases to trimming and J lost 2 bases, with 9 bases between them. Per the germline V gene, CDR1 is SGHRS and CDR2 is YFSETQ. As to this clonotype: A much larger clone lies a single base off, so this may be a read error.

TCRdb re-analysed the 5' RACE reads in MiXCR, keeping a single row per CDR3 protein. The sample carries about 420,000 distinct CDR3 sequences, 20% to 30% recorded once. The source of this sequence is an adult woman who had mild COVID-19 (a few samples of this study predate the infection). Cell type and time point are not known. The specimen sequenced was PBMCs or a T cell subset sorted from them (not recorded which). The chain uses TRBV5-1 and TRBJ2-7; D call uncertain. The CDR3 nucleotides are TGCGCCAGCAGCTTGGACGGGCCCCCCTACGAGCAGTACTTC. It yields the protein CASSLDGPPYEQYF.